The 22 T cell receptor beta chains below all came from one sample that was sequenced in a study of identical twins. TCRdb re-derived calls from the 5' RACE reads in MiXCR, one entry per CDR3 protein. The data show 550,000 to 700,000 distinct CDR3 sequences, with 21% seen just once and roughly 4% held by the top ten. The same data also went into a second study, on T cells expressing NK-cell markers.

What was sequenced was PBMCs. The origin of the receptors is a woman between 18 and 29 years old in good health.

This chain uses TRBV5-1 with TRBJ2-5, with 7 bases matching TRBD1. The CDR3 has 14 amino acids. Germline CDR1 is SGHRS and CDR2 is YFSETQ. Trimming removed 2 bases from V and 1 base from J; junction bases left unmatched: 2. Here the CDR3 reads CASSFDRAQETQYF. The CDR3 DNA is TGCGCCAGCAGCTTCGACAGGGCCCAAGAGACCCAGTACTTC.

There are a few counts of this clonotype. The J gene is TRBJ1-4, the V gene TRBV7-2, with 8 bases lining up with TRBD1. CDR1 and CDR2 (germline): SGHTA, FQGNSA. The CDR3 is made up of 14 amino acids. V was pared by 5 bases and J by 7 bases, with 6 bases of the junction left unmatched. The CDR3 coding sequence is TGTGCCAGCAGCCCGACAGGGGCCAGTGAAAAACTGTTTTTT. This translates into CASSPTGASEKLFF.

This clonotype was picked up a small number of times. The chain uses TRBV29-1 and TRBJ2-7; D is unresolved. The V gene lost 0 bases and the J gene lost 7 bases, with 13 bases spanning the gap. CDR1 SQVTM and CDR2 ANQGSEA come from the germline V gene. This CDR3 contains 13 residues. CDR3 sequence reads: CSVEDWQREEQYF. The CDR3 bases are TGCAGCGTTGAAGATTGGCAGCGAGAAGAGCAGTACTTC.

As concerns this clonotype: A much larger clone is a single base away; this may be a read error. The chain has TRBV5-1 and TRBJ2-5, with unresolved D. The CDR3 runs to 13 residues. With 0 bases removed from V and 7 bases from J, the gap between germline ends came to 10 bases. CDR1 is SGHRS and CDR2 is YFSETQ in the germline V gene. CDR3 sequence reads: CASSLDPEGTQYF. In DNA, the CDR3 is TGCGCCAGCAGCTTGGACCCGGAAGGGACCCAGTACTTC.

The gene calls are TRBV7-7 and TRBJ2-2; D tentatively fits TRBD1 or TRBD2 (5 bases each). Germline values: CDR1 SSHAT, CDR2 FNYEAQ (reference sequence). The CDR3 is 14 amino acids. V was shortened by 5 bases and J by 8 bases, with 15 bases between the two germline ends. The CDR3 loop is CASSPGTAVGELFF. DNA of the CDR3: TGTGCCAGCAGCCCAGGGACGGCGGTTGGGGAGCTGTTTTTT.

This clonotype was detected only a few times. The chain combines TRBV10-3 with TRBJ2-1; TRBD2 matches 12 bases. V shed 4 bases and J 10 bases; nucleotides not matched to a gene: 8. From germline, CDR1 is ENHRY and CDR2 SYGVKD. CDR3 size: 15 residues. In DNA, the CDR3 is TGTGCCATCAGTGGACTAGCGGGAGCGGCTGAGGAGCAGTTCTTC. This translates into CAISGLAGAAEEQFF.

The V gene is TRBV7-6, the J gene TRBJ2-5; no firm D call. Between the trimmed V and J ends, which lost 7 bases and 2 bases, there was a span of 14 bases. In germline, CDR1 is SGHVS, CDR2 FNYEAQ. This CDR3 has 14 amino acids. CDR3 sequence reads: CASTPRGLQETQYF. The CDR3 bases are TGTGCCAGCACCCCCCGCGGATTACAAGAGACCCAGTACTTC.

The rearrangement uses TRBV11-3 and TRBJ2-7, with no clear D. The CDR3 is 11 residues long. Germline CDR1 SGHNT, CDR2 YENEEA. The V and J ends lost 3 bases and 6 bases respectively, with 6 bases between them. DNA of the CDR3: TGTGCCAGCAGCTTTTCGGTCGAGCAGTACTTC. This codes for CASSFSVEQYF. Full variable domain (outside the CDR3, taken from reference TRBV11-3 and TRBJ2-7): EAGVVQSPRYKIIEKKQPVAFWCNPISGHNTLYWYLQNLGQGPELLIRYENEEAVDDSQLPKDRFSAERLKGVDSTLKIQPAELGDSAVYLCASSFSVEQYFGPGTRLTVT.

The genes are TRBV7-6 and TRBJ2-3; D uncertain. Germline CDR1 SGHVS, CDR2 FNYEAQ. This CDR3 has 14 amino acids. V shed 2 bases and J shed 2 bases, with 8 bases lying between them. CDR3 sequence (DNA): TGTGCCAGCAGCTTAAGATCCCACACAGATACGCAGTATTTT. Translation gives CASSLRSHTDTQYF.

This clonotype has just a few counts. V gene TRBV29-1 combines with J gene TRBJ1-2, with 7 bases fitting TRBD1. The ends lost 7 bases at V and 7 bases at J; junction bases unmatched: 6. The CDR3 loop spans 11 amino acids. From germline, CDR1 is SQVTM and CDR2 ANQGSEA. The CDR3 region has the DNA TGCAGCGCCAAAGACAGGGCTGGCTACACCTTC. Its translation: CSAKDRAGYTF.

This clonotype was seen more than once but under ten times. The chain joins TRBV6-1 to TRBJ2-7, with D tentatively TRBD1 or TRBD2 (5 bases each). Germline CDR1 reads MNHNS; CDR2 reads SASEGT. The CDR3 loop spans 15 amino acids. V lost 7 bases and J 3 bases, leaving 19 bases between the germline ends. The CDR3 region is CASTRSGTLNYEQYF. The CDR3 DNA reads as TGTGCCAGCACCCGATCCGGGACGTTGAACTACGAGCAGTACTTC.

The chain combines TRBV10-3 with TRBJ2-3, with D possibly called TRBD1 or TRBD2 (6 bases each). V lost 4 bases and J lost 5, with 10 bases in between. Germline V CDR1 and CDR2: ENHRY, SYGVKD. The CDR3 covers 13 residues. The CDR3 coding sequence is TGTGCCATCAGTGGGGGGGCCGGAGATACGCAGTATTTT. It encodes CAISGGAGDTQYF.

V and J are TRBV27 and TRBJ2-7; possible D gene TRBD2, 6 bases. Trimming removed 4 bases at V and 4 bases at J, with 17 bases between. The CDR3 length is 15 residues. Germline CDR1 is MNHEY and CDR2 is SMNVEV (reference sequence). CDR3 sequence: CASSSTQRGDYEQYF. DNA for the CDR3: TGTGCCAGCAGTTCCACCCAGCGCGGGGATTACGAGCAGTACTTC.

The sample holds a few counts of this clonotype. The V call is TRBV20-1, the J call TRBJ1-4; 7 nucleotides line up with TRBD1. V was clipped by 3 bases and J by 5 bases; unmatched bases: 3. The CDR3 has 13 residues. In germline, CDR1 is DFQATT, CDR2 SNEGSKA (reference sequence). Here the CDR3 reads CSASGTANEKLFF. CDR3 in DNA: TGCAGTGCTAGCGGGACAGCGAATGAAAAACTGTTTTTT.

This clonotype has a handful of counts. The chain recombines TRBV7-9 with TRBJ2-1; TRBD2 matches 13 bases. Looked up from germline, CDR1 is SEHNR and CDR2 is FQNEAQ (reference sequence). The trim removed 8 bases at V and 4 bases at J, leaving 5 bases unmatched. The CDR3 totals 15 residues. The chain's CDR3 is CASDTSGRGYNEQFF. The CDR3 DNA reads as TGTGCCAGCGATACTAGCGGGAGGGGGTACAATGAGCAGTTCTTC. Full variable domain (remainder filled in from reference TRBV7-9 and TRBJ2-1): DTGVSQNPRHKITKRGQNVTFRCDPISEHNRLYWYRQTLGQGPEFLTYFQNEAQLEKSRLLSDRFSAERPKGSFSTLEIQRTEQGDSAMYLCASDTSGRGYNEQFFGPGTRLTVL.

This clonotype was detected a few times. This sequence joins TRBV20-1 and TRBJ1-5; D gene ambiguous. Germline V gene data show CDR1 as DFQATT and CDR2 as SNEGSKA (reference sequence). The CDR3 has 15 residues. Trimming stripped 0 bases from V and 4 bases from J, with 13 bases between. The CDR3 protein is CSARDGGRINQPQHF. The CDR3 bases are TGCAGTGCTAGAGATGGAGGCAGGATTAATCAGCCCCAGCATTTT.

In this sample, this clonotype turned up many times. V gene TRBV10-3 combines with J gene TRBJ2-3, with TRBD2 matching 7 bases. Unmatched junction bases numbered 6, after V lost 4 bases and J lost 2 bases. Germline CDR1 and CDR2: ENHRY and SYGVKD. The CDR3 contains 15 residues. DNA of the CDR3: TGTGCCATCAGTGGTGGGACTACCCACACAGATACGCAGTATTTT. It yields the protein CAISGGTTHTDTQYF.

The chain uses TRBV7-6 and TRBJ2-3, with TRBD2 matching over 10 bases. V lost 5 bases, J lost 0 bases, and 14 bases stayed unmatched. The CDR3 is 19 amino acids. In germline, CDR1 is SGHVS, CDR2 FNYEAQ. The CDR3 sequence is CASSPLSGGATSSTDTQYF. The CDR3 region has the DNA TGTGCCAGCAGCCCTCTAAGCGGGGGGGCGACTTCTAGCACAGATACGCAGTATTTT. Supplemented by reference TRBV7-6 and TRBJ2-3, the full variable domain reads GAGVSQSPRYKVTKRGQDVALRCDPISGHVSLYWYRQALGQGPEFLTYFNYEAQQDKSGLPNDRFSAERPEGSISTLTIQRTEQRDSAMYRCASSPLSGGATSSTDTQYFGPGTRLTVL.

The chain uses TRBV5-1 and TRBJ2-1, with TRBD2 matching 9 bases. Looked up from germline, CDR1 is SGHRS and CDR2 is YFSETQ. The CDR3 covers 18 residues. The junction had 12 bases not matched to a gene; V was cut back by 4 bases and J by 1 base. The CDR3 here is CASSPRGGGGASYNEQFF. CDR3 nucleotides: TGCGCCAGCAGCCCCCGAGGGGGCGGGGGGGCGTCCTACAATGAGCAGTTCTTC.

This clonotype occurred many times. The chain recombines TRBV20-1 with TRBJ2-7, with a possible D match to TRBD1 (7 bases). The CDR3 runs 11 residues. The V gene lost 5 bases and the J gene lost 6 bases, with 11 bases spanning the gap. CDR1 DFQATT and CDR2 SNEGSKA come from the germline V gene (reference sequence). CDR3 coding DNA: TGCAGTGCTTCAGGGGGGAGCGAGCAGTACTTC. It translates to CSASGGSEQYF.

There are a few counts of this clonotype. The chain carries TRBV29-1 and TRBJ2-1, with D unresolved. CDR3 size: 12 residues. Germline CDR1 is SQVTM and CDR2 is ANQGSEA. V dropped 6 bases and J dropped 5 bases, with 11 bases sitting between them. CDR3 nucleotides: TGCAGCGTCCCTCGACTTAACAATGAGCAGTTCTTC. It translates to CSVPRLNNEQFF.

This clonotype has just a few counts. This chain connects TRBV10-3 to TRBJ2-2, with 9 bases aligning to TRBD2. Germline lookup yields CDR1 ENHRY and CDR2 SYGVKD. V lost 4 bases to trimming and J lost 3 bases; unmatched junction nucleotides: 3. This CDR3 contains 15 residues. The CDR3 reads CAISGTSVDTGELFF. In nucleotides, the CDR3 is TGTGCCATCAGTGGGACTAGCGTGGACACCGGGGAGCTGTTTTTT.